The sequence of this T cell receptor beta chain was determined in a study of blood T cell repertoires in COVID-19. At the level of the study: Donors in the United States, Italy and Spain gave samples during acute or convalescent COVID-19. PBMCs, B-cell-depleted T cells, or T cells were the source of the cDNA or gDNA that made up the material.

The ends lost 5 bases at V and 0 bases at J; junction bases unmatched: 3. CDR3 length equals 14 residues. The germline V gene has CDR1 MNHEY and CDR2 SVGAGI. The protocol was immunoSEQ multiplex PCR, while the TCRdb copy is restricted to in-frame clones and leaves out a portion. The table has about 130,000 clones, 75% to 85% seen once. This chain uses TRBV6-5 with TRBJ2-7; 8 positions match TRBD2. The source is a man aged 40-49 years with active or convalescent COVID-19. Sequences were obtained from peripheral blood. In DNA form, the CDR3 reads TGTGCCAGCAGTACGACTAGCGTCTCCTACGAGCAGTACTTC. Protein: CASSTTSVSYEQYF.